The subject of this entry is one T cell receptor (beta chain). The target of this receptor is not known. No qualities accompany the bases; no much larger clone lies one base away. These data come from a study of CD8 T cells in ankylosing spondylitis (dated 2017 in TCRdb). In the study overall: T cell receptor beta repertoires were profiled in healthy donors and ankylosing spondylitis patients so that disease-linked TCR variants could be found. The whole study cohort included over a hundred healthy donors and about two dozen ankylosing spondylitis patients. Peripheral blood samples were taken, and synovial fluid was additionally collected from ankylosing spondylitis patients.

Sequencing used an Illumina HiSeq 2500. Quantitative 5'-RACE with molecular barcodes was the method used to prepare the TCR beta libraries. For the original study's pipeline: A new computational method, built on a probabilistic model of VDJ rearrangement, was used to identify disease-linked TCR variants. TCRdb cleaned the public reads at Q25 with fastp, built clones with MiXCR and kept in-frame beta chains. Rows are combined by CDR3 protein, so each entry shows the most common genes and DNA. None of the V and J calls come from the authors' own analysis; TCRdb made them. For this sample there are 250,000 to 350,000 distinct CDR3 sequences; roughly 20% appear just once. Of the sample, roughly 8.3% falls within the top ten clones. The investigation overall reported the following: The disease-linked clones had a CD8+ phenotype and were found at relatively low frequencies in peripheral blood. A TCR beta motif of several highly homologous amino acid variants appeared characteristic of blood from ankylosing spondylitis patients. Some motif variants were previously reported in synovial fluid and blood of reactive arthritis patients, suggesting common disease-initiation mechanisms. The disease-linked clones were reported as significantly enriched in matched synovial fluid samples from ankylosing spondylitis patients.

The clonotype originates from a male donor with ankylosing spondylitis or in good health (not recorded which). The sequencing sample was made of blood, either unsorted or a sorted T cell fraction (not recorded which).

The DNA reads TGTGCCAGCAGCTGGCAAGGGCGGGAGACTGAAGCTTTCTTT. Translated, it gives CASSWQGRETEAFF. This chain joins TRBV5-5 to TRBJ1-1; too little of a D gene remains to name it. For CDR1 and CDR2, the germline V gene (reference sequence) lists SGHKS and YYEKEE. From its cysteine to its phenylalanine, the CDR3 spans 14 amino acids. CDR3 DNA is the only sequence kept; it has 42 bases, read in frame from the first base. V lost 3 bases and J lost 5 bases; the stretch between them is 14 bases long. Joined to the reference TRBV5-5 and TRBJ1-1 proteins, this CDR3 gives the full variable domain: DAGVTQSPTHLIKTRGQQVTLRCSPISGHKSVSWYQQVLGQGPQFIFQYYEKEERGRGNFPDRFSARQFPNYSSELNVNALLLGDSALYLCASSWQGRETEAFFGQGTRLTVV.